Listed here are 5 T cell receptor beta chains from one sample, sequenced in a study of blood T cells in healthy people across ages. Through a sample-barcoded 5' primer and a J-beta primer mix, a second PCR was run for roughly 7 to 12 cycles. MiXCR, applied by TCRdb to the 5' RACE reads, yields one record per CDR3 protein. The data contain about 780,000 distinct CDR3 sequences, around 45% of them seen just once; the ten biggest clones take up less than 20%. The sequencing sample was made of blood. The source is a man older than 75 in good health.

V and J are TRBV5-1 and TRBJ2-1; TRBD2 matches 12 bases. This CDR3 spans 13 amino acids. CDR1 is SGHRS, CDR2 YFSETQ, per germline. V trimming: 7 bases; J trimming: 9 bases; junction bases outside the gene matches: 5. In nucleotides, the CDR3 is TGCGCCAGCGGTCTAGCGGGAGGGGGTGAGCAGTTCTTC. Encoded protein: CASGLAGGGEQFF.

V and J are TRBV30 and TRBJ2-1; D uncertain. TRBJ2-7 explains the end of the DNA better; the J call may be wrong. The germline CDR1 and CDR2 sequences are GTSNPN and SVGIG (reference sequence). This CDR3 has 16 residues. The CDR3 protein is CAEDDRVGSSYNEQYF. DNA of the CDR3: TGTGCCGAGGACGACCGGGTGGGTTCCTCCTACAATGAGCAGTACTTC.

This rearrangement joins TRBV7-2 to TRBJ2-5, with no clear D. This CDR3 has 13 amino acids. V was cut by 5 bases and J by 5 bases, with 12 bases left in between. Looked up from germline, CDR1 is SGHTA and CDR2 is FQGNSA. DNA for the CDR3: TGTGCCAGCAGCCCCCGAATGGGGGAGACCCAGTACTTC. Its translation is CASSPRMGETQYF.

The chain employs TRBV10-2 and TRBJ2-7, with TRBD2 identical over 7 bases. This CDR3 is 13 amino acids long. The J segment lost 6 bases and the V segment lost 8 bases, leaving 10 bases of the junction unmatched. Germline V CDR1 and CDR2: WSHSY, SAAADI. The CDR3 sequence: CASGGTIQGEQYF. The CDR3 nucleotides read TGCGCCAGCGGCGGGACTATTCAGGGCGAGCAGTACTTC.

This clonotype was observed a few times. J is TRBJ1-2 and V is TRBV28, with a possible D match to TRBD1 (6 bases). CDR1 and CDR2 (germline): MDHEN, SYDVKM. Trimming pared 6 bases from V and 6 bases from J, leaving 11 bases between. The CDR3 spans 12 residues. CDR3 coding DNA: TGTGCCAGCAGCAGGAACAGGGATGGCTACACCTTC. As protein: CASSRNRDGYTF.